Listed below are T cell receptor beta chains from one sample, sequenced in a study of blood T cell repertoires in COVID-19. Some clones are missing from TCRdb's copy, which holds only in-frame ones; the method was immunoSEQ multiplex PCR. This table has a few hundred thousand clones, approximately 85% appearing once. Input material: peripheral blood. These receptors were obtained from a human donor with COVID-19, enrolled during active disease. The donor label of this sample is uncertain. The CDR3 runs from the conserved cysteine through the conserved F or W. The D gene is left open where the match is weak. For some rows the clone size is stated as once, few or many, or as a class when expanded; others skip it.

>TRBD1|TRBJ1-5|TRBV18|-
CASSPRSGGEEPQHF
TGTGCCAGCTCACCACGGTCAGGGGGCGAGGAGCCCCAGCATTTT
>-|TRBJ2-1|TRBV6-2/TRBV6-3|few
CASSPGPGDIYEQFF
TGTGCCAGCAGCCCGGGACCAGGGGACATTTATGAGCAGTTCTTC
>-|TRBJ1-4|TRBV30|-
CAWSVDLGNEKLFF
TGTGCCTGGAGTGTTGACCTCGGGAATGAAAAACTGTTTTTT
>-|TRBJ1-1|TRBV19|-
CASSIGGVGGTEAFF
TGTGCCAGTAGTATAGGAGGAGTGGGGGGCACTGAAGCTTTCTTT
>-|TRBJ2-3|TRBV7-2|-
CASSLARADTQYF
TGTGCCAGCAGCCTCGCTAGAGCAGATACGCAGTATTTT
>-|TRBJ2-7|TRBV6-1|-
CASSESGGPYEQYF
TGTGCCAGCAGTGAGTCAGGCGGGCCCTACGAGCAGTACTTC
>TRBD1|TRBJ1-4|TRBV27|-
CASSHDRGGEKLFF
TGTGCCAGCAGCCACGACAGGGGAGGTGAAAAACTGTTTTTT
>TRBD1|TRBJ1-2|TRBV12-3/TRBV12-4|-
CASSELQGYGYTF
TGTGCCAGCAGTGAATTACAGGGGTATGGCTACACCTTC
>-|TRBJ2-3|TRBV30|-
CAWREDGNTDTQYF
TGTGCCTGGAGGGAGGACGGAAACACAGATACGCAGTATTTT
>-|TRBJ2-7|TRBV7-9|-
CASSPAAGQSYEQYF
TGTGCCAGCAGCCCAGCGGCTGGACAGTCCTACGAGCAGTACTTC
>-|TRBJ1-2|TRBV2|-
CASSSDSATSKGYTF
TGTGCCAGCAGCTCGGACAGCGCCACCTCTAAGGGCTACACCTTC
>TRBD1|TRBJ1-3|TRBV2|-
CASSERQGRRNTIYF
TGTGCCAGCAGCGAAAGACAGGGCCGAAGAAACACCATATATTTT
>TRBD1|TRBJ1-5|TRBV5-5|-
CASSLGGQGRNQPQHF
TGTGCCAGCAGCTTGGGGGGACAGGGACGCAATCAGCCCCAGCATTTT
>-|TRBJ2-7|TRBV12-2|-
CASRLERLKSDSLEYEQYF
TGTGCAAGTCGCTTAGAGAGGTTAAAGTCGGACAGCCTCGAATACGAGCAGTACTTC
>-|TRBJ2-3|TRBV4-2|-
CASSQEGGSTDTQYF
TGTGCCAGCAGCCAAGAAGGGGGATCTACAGATACGCAGTATTTT
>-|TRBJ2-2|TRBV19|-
CASSTHLGQENTGELFF
TGTGCCAGTAGTACACACCTCGGACAAGAGAACACCGGGGAGCTGTTTTTT
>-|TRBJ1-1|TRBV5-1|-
CASSQQVNTEAFF
TGCGCCAGCAGTCAGCAGGTGAACACTGAAGCTTTCTTT
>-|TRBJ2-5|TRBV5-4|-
CASSFFRGSSQETQYF
TGTGCCAGCAGCTTTTTCCGGGGATCAAGCCAGGAGACCCAGTACTTC
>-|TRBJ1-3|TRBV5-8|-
CASSLRSGSGNTIYF
TGTGCCAGCAGCTTGAGGTCAGGCTCTGGAAACACCATATATTTT
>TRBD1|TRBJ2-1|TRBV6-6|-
CASSSTGTGPYNEQFF
TGTGCCAGCAGTTCGACAGGGACGGGGCCTTACAATGAGCAGTTCTTC
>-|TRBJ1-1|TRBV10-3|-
CAISGGAAEAFF
TGTGCCATCAGTGGCGGGGCAGCTGAAGCTTTCTTT
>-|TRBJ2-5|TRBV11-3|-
CASSLNGGETQYF
TGTGCCAGCAGCTTGAACGGGGGAGAGACCCAGTACTTC
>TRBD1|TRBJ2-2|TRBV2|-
CASSVIRTGGYTGELFF
TGTGCCAGCAGCGTAATTAGGACAGGGGGTTACACCGGGGAGCTGTTTTTT
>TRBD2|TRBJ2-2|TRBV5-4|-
CASSDETREFGELFF
TGTGCCAGCAGCGATGAGACGCGGGAGTTCGGGGAGCTGTTTTTT